This T cell receptor beta chain was sequenced for a study of T cell repertoires in cytomegalovirus infection (dated 2019 in TCRdb). For the study in its entirety: The HLA type of each donor mattered for the analysis, because public TCR beta signatures pointed to carriage of CMV infection along with the matching HLA type. General conclusions and limits of the study: The ex vivo response was dominated by HLA-C-restricted CMV-specific TCR beta clonotypes, which also provided the single most frequent clonotype in two of eight donors. Cumulative frequency of public TCR beta family members discriminated carriers of CMV infection plus the relevant HLA type in this cohort and an independent approximately 350-donor cohort.

Sequencing took place on an Illumina HiSeq 1500. Clones were called with MiXCR by TCRdb after fastp trimmed the public reads at Q25, and only in-frame beta chains were retained. Under each unique CDR3 protein, matching rows form one entry showing the most common genes and DNA. This sample comprises 200,000 to 300,000 distinct CDR3 sequences, 9% to 15% of them detected only once. 1.5% to 2% of the sample belongs to the ten largest clones. The CDR3 goes from the cysteine to the phenylalanine over 17 residues. The kept DNA is CDR3 alone, 51 bases in frame from the first base. Sequences GTSNPN (CDR1) and SVGIG (CDR2) are obtained from the germline V gene (reference sequence). V sheds 0 bases and J sheds 1 base, leaving 18 bases between their ends. In its sample, this clonotype was seen many times. Its antigen is currently not known. No much larger clone is present one base from it, and per-base qualities are unavailable.

The receptor chain draws on TRBV30 and TRBJ1-2; tentative D gene TRBD1, with 5 bases matching. Sample: PBMCs. The receptor comes from a human donor in good health (CMV status not recorded). Some clones in this sample may be carry-over from other donors' samples. The sequenced DNA: TGTGCCTGGAGTGTGTTCGTGAGGCCTAGGGGTAACTATGGCTACACCTTC. Its amino acids are CAWSVFVRPRGNYGYTF. Extended through the reference TRBV30 and TRBJ1-2 proteins, this CDR3 yields the full variable domain: SQTIHQWPATLVQPVGSPLSLECTVEGTSNPNLYWYRQAAGRGLQLLFYSVGIGQISSEVPQNLSASRPQDRQFILSSKKLLLSDSGFYLCAWSVFVRPRGNYGYTFGSGTRLTVV.